The rows below give T cell receptor beta chains drawn from one sample of a study of CD8 T cells in ankylosing spondylitis. TCRdb passed the 5' RACE reads through MiXCR, listing each CDR3 protein once. There are some 130,000 distinct CDR3 sequences in the sample; 5.5% to 7.5% occur only once, and approximately 13% lies in the top ten. Sequencing input: blood, either unsorted or a sorted T cell fraction (not recorded which). These receptor sequences come from a female donor with ankylosing spondylitis or in good health (not recorded which). Both conserved end residues are part of each CDR3. D genes are given only for firm matches. Clone size, where shown, is once, few, many, or a class for clones that have expanded.

D gene: TRBD1; V gene: TRBV28; J gene: TRBJ1-5; clone size: few; CDR3 DNA: TGTGCCAGCTGGGGGACAGGTGACCCGTCCCAGCATTTT; CDR3 protein: CASWGTGDPSQHF
D gene: .; V gene: TRBV5-5; J gene: TRBJ1-2; clone size: many; CDR3 DNA: TGTGCCAGCACCCCGGAAGCGTGGGGCGGCTACACCTTC; CDR3 protein: CASTPEAWGGYTF
D gene: TRBD2; V gene: TRBV20-1; J gene: TRBJ2-3; clone size: .; CDR3 DNA: TGCAGTGCGCCAGGACTAGCGGGCACAGATACGCAGTATTTT; CDR3 protein: CSAPGLAGTDTQYF
D gene: .; V gene: TRBV7-3; J gene: TRBJ2-7; clone size: many; CDR3 DNA: TGTGCCAGCAGCTTAACGAGCCTAAATGGGGTACTCTCCTACGAGCAGTACTTC; CDR3 protein: CASSLTSLNGVLSYEQYF
D gene: .; V gene: TRBV15; J gene: TRBJ1-1; clone size: many; CDR3 DNA: TGTGCCACCAGCAGAGTCTTGAACACTGAAGCTTTCTTT; CDR3 protein: CATSRVLNTEAFF
D gene: TRBD1; V gene: TRBV7-2; J gene: TRBJ1-1; clone size: many; CDR3 DNA: TGTGCCAGCAGATGGGGACAGTTGGGCACTGAAGCTTTCTTT; CDR3 protein: CASRWGQLGTEAFF
D gene: TRBD1; V gene: TRBV7-9; J gene: TRBJ1-1; clone size: .; CDR3 DNA: TGTGCCAGCAGCCCTTTAGGGGGCCAGAGCACTGAAGCTTTCTTT; CDR3 protein: CASSPLGGQSTEAFF
D gene: .; V gene: TRBV5-5; J gene: TRBJ2-1; clone size: many; CDR3 DNA: TGTGCCAGCAGCTTGGTAGTTGAGCAGTTCTTC; CDR3 protein: CASSLVVEQFF
D gene: TRBD2; V gene: TRBV12-3/TRBV12-4; J gene: TRBJ2-5; clone size: many; CDR3 DNA: TGTGCCAGCAGTTTAGAGGGGCTAGCGGAAGAGACCCAGTACTTC; CDR3 protein: CASSLEGLAEETQYF
D gene: TRBD1; V gene: TRBV12-3/TRBV12-4; J gene: TRBJ1-4; clone size: many; CDR3 DNA: TGTGCCAGCAGACGGACAGGGGGCCGCGGTAATGAAAAACTGTTTTTT; CDR3 protein: CASRRTGGRGNEKLFF
D gene: TRBD1; V gene: TRBV20-1; J gene: TRBJ1-1; clone size: few; CDR3 DNA: TGCAGTGCTGTCTCGCCGGGGGACAGTAACACTGAAGCTTTCTTT; CDR3 protein: CSAVSPGDSNTEAFF
D gene: .; V gene: TRBV27; J gene: TRBJ1-4; clone size: many; CDR3 DNA: TGTGCCAGCAGTTTATCGGGGACAACTAATGAAAAACTGTTTTTT; CDR3 protein: CASSLSGTTNEKLFF
D gene: .; V gene: TRBV20-1; J gene: TRBJ2-5; clone size: many; CDR3 DNA: TGCAGTGCTAGCCCCCGGGGTCACCAAGAGACCCAGTACTTC; CDR3 protein: CSASPRGHQETQYF
D gene: .; V gene: TRBV12-3/TRBV12-4; J gene: TRBJ1-2; clone size: many; CDR3 DNA: TGTGCCAGCAGTTCCCCCCCCCAGGGCCGCTATGGCTACACCTTC; CDR3 protein: CASSSPPQGRYGYTF
D gene: .; V gene: TRBV5-1; J gene: TRBJ1-3; clone size: many; CDR3 DNA: TGCGCCAGCAGCAGGGACAAAACAGTAGGCTCTGGAAACACCATATATTTT; CDR3 protein: CASSRDKTVGSGNTIYF
D gene: TRBD2; V gene: TRBV24-1; J gene: TRBJ2-3; clone size: many; CDR3 DNA: TGTGCCACCAGTGATTCTAGCGGGCCTCCGTATTTT; CDR3 protein: CATSDSSGPPYF
D gene: TRBD1; V gene: TRBV7-3; J gene: TRBJ1-1; clone size: many; CDR3 DNA: TGTGCCAGCAGCTACGGACAGGGTGACACTGAAGCTTTCTTT; CDR3 protein: CASSYGQGDTEAFF
D gene: .; V gene: TRBV29-1; J gene: TRBJ1-3; clone size: many; CDR3 DNA: TGCAGCGTAGGACTGAGCTCTGGAAACACCATATATTTT; CDR3 protein: CSVGLSSGNTIYF
D gene: TRBD1; V gene: TRBV4-2; J gene: TRBJ2-2; clone size: many; CDR3 DNA: TGTGCCAGCAGCCAAAGGACCGGGACAGGTATTCCCGGGGAGCTGTTTTTT; CDR3 protein: CASSQRTGTGIPGELFF